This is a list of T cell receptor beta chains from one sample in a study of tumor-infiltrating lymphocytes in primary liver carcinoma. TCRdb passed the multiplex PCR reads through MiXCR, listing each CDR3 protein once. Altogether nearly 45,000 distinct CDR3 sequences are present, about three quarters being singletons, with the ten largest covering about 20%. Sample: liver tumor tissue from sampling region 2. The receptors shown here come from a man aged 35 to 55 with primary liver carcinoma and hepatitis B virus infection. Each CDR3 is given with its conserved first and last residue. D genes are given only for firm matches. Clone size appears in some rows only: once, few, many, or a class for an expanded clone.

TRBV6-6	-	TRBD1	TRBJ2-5	TGTGCCAGCAGCAGGTCACCGGAACAGGGGCAGGTTTGGCAAGAGACCCAGTACTTC	CASSRSPEQGQVWQETQYF
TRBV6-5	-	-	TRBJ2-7	TGTGCCAGCAGTTCCGGACTGGCGCACGAGCAGTACTTC	CASSSGLAHEQYF
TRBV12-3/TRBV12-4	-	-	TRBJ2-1	TGTGTCGGCAGTTTTGTCGGTGGGAGGTCCTACAATGAGCAGTTCTTC	CVGSFVGGRSYNEQFF
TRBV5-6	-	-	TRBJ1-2	TGTGCCAGGAGCCACAGTTACCGGGACCCTAACTATGTCTACACCTTC	CARSHSYRDPNYVYTF
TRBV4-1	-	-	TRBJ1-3	TGCGCCAGCAGACAAGGCCAAGTTAGCTCTGGAAACACCGTATATTTT	CASRQGQVSSGNTVYF
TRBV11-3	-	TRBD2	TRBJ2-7	TGTGCCAGTTGCCCTGGAGAAGGGGACTACGATCAGTACTTC	CASCPGEGDYDQYF
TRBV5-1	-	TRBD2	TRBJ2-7	TGCGCCAACAGCATGTCCAGCGGGAGGGCCTACGAGCAGTACTTC	CANSMSSGRAYEQYF
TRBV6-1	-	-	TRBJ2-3	TGTGTCAGTAAGCCCAGCACAAATACGCAGTATTTT	CVSKPSTNTQYF
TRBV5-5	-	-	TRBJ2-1	TGTGCCAGCAGCTTGTGGGGGTTGGATGAGCAGTTCTTC	CASSLWGLDEQFF
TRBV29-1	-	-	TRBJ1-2	TGCAGCGTTGGGGCGCCAACAGGAACTCAAGTGGCTATCTATGGCTACGCCTTC	CSVGAPTGTQVAIYGYAF
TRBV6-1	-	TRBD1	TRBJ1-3	TGTGCCAGTGGACAGGTAGCGAACACCATATATTTT	CASGQVANTIYF
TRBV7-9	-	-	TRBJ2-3	TGTGCCAGCAGCTTACCAGCCGGGTCTGGGGATACGCACTATTTT	CASSLPAGSGDTHYF
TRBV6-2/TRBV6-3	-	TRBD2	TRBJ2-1	TGTGCCAGCAGTCGTTATGGGACTAGCGGGGGCAATGAAGAGTTCTTC	CASSRYGTSGGNEEFF
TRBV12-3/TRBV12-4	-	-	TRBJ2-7	TGTGCCAGCAGCATCCCGGGAATCCCATACGAGCATTACTTC	CASSIPGIPYEHYF
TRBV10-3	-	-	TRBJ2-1	TGTGCCATCAGTGAGTTGCTCTCAAACAATGATCAGTTCTTC	CAISELLSNNDQFF
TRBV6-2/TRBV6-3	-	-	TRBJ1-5	TGTGCCAGAAGTTATTCCCGGGACGGTGATATAAGGAATCAGCCCCAGCATTTT	CARSYSRDGDIRNQPQHF
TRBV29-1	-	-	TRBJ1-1	TGCAGCGTCTATCAGGGCAGGGTTGAAGCTTTCTTT	CSVYQGRVEAFF
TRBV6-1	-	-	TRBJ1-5	TGTGCCAACAGTGGAGTCCATAGCAATCAGCCCCAGCATTTT	CANSGVHSNQPQHF
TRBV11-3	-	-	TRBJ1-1	TGTGCCAGCAGCTTAATAGTTAACACTGAAGCTTCCTTT	CASSLIVNTEASF
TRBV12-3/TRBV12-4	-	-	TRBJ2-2	TGTGCCAGCAGTTGGAGGGCCGGGGAGCTGTTTTTT	CASSWRAGELFF
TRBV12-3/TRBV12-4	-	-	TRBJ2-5	TGTGCCAGCAGTTCAGTGGGAGTAGAGACCCAGTACTTC	CASSSVGVETQYF
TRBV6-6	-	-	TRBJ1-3	TGTGCCAGTGGTTATGAGAGCACCATATATTTT	CASGYESTIYF
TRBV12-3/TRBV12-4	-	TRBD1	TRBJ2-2	TGTGCCAGCAGCTTCCCTACAGGGGGCTTAGCGAACACCAGGGAGCTGTTTTTT	CASSFPTGGLANTRELFF
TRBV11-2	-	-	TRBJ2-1	TGTACCAACAGCTTCAATTACAATGAGCGGTTCTTC	CTNSFNYNERFF
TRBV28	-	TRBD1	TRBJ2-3	TGTGCCAGCAAAAGACAGGGGGTGACTCAGCCCCAGTATTTT	CASKRQGVTQPQYF
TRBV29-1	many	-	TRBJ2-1	TGCAGCGTGCGGTCCGGTCTTAGTGAGCAGTTCTTC	CSVRSGLSEQFF
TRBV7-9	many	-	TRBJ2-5	TGTGCCAGCAGCTCGCTGGAGACCCAGTACTTC	CASSSLETQYF
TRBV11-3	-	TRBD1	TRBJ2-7	TGTGCCAACAGCGTGGGACAGCCCTACGAGCAATACTTC	CANSVGQPYEQYF
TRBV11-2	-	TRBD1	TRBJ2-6	TGTGCCAGCTGCATGGGGAGAGACAGGGGCATTTCCCTCTCTGGGGCCAATGTCCTGACTTTC	CASCMGRDRGISLSGANVLTF
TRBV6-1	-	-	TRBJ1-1	TGTGCCAGTCGGGTTCCGGGACCTCGAATGTGTTTCTTT	CASRVPGPRMCFF
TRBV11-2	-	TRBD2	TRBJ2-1	TGTGCCAGCAGTATTAGCGGGTTTTACAGTGAGCAGTTCTTC	CASSISGFYSEQFF
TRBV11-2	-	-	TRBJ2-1	TGTGTCAGCAGCTTAGATCTGGGGACCTACGATGAGGAGTTCTTC	CVSSLDLGTYDEEFF